Reported below is one T cell receptor (beta chain). What antigen it recognizes has not been identified. Base qualities are not recorded, but no much larger clone differs from it by a single base. This entry comes from a study of radiotherapy plus CTLA-4 blockade in lung cancer (dated by TCRdb to 2016 to 2018). Study-wide context: Objective responses were observed in around 20% of enrolled patients, and disease control was achieved in approximately 29%. Overall study results and their limits: Early dynamic changes in blood T cell clones, together with increased serum interferon-beta after radiation, were reported as the strongest predictors of response. After treatment with radiotherapy and ipilimumab, TCR clones that came from tumors expanded in the peripheral blood.

Focal radiation therapy combined with CTLA-4 blockade (ipilimumab) was tested in patients with chemo-refractory metastatic non-small-cell lung cancer. The library was produced with the immunoSEQ multiplex PCR assay. The source is immuneACCESS, and TCRdb retained only in-frame sequences with V and J called. Part of the clones is not carried over; for the studies checked, unresolved V genes explain less than half of this, and the remainder is unexplained. For this sample the table gives tens of thousands of clones, of which over 55% were detected only once. In total, the top ten clones hold roughly a tenth of the sample. Relative to germline, V is 10 bases shorter and J is 2 bases shorter, with 13 bases between their ends. From the germline V gene (reference sequence), CDR1 is LNHDA and CDR2 is SQIVND. CDR3 length: 13 amino acids, cysteine to phenylalanine. CDR3 DNA is the only sequence kept; it has 39 bases, read in frame from the first base.

Specimen: peripheral blood, collected from a patient treated with radiotherapy plus ipilimumab. This clonotype originated in a human donor with non-small cell lung cancer who had stable disease on radiotherapy plus ipilimumab. The V gene is TRBV19 and the J gene is TRBJ2-3, and possibly TRBD1, on 6 matching bases. This receptor has the CDR3 CAITGQNTDTQYF. The base sequence is TGTGCCATTACGGGACAAAACACAGATACGCAGTATTTT.